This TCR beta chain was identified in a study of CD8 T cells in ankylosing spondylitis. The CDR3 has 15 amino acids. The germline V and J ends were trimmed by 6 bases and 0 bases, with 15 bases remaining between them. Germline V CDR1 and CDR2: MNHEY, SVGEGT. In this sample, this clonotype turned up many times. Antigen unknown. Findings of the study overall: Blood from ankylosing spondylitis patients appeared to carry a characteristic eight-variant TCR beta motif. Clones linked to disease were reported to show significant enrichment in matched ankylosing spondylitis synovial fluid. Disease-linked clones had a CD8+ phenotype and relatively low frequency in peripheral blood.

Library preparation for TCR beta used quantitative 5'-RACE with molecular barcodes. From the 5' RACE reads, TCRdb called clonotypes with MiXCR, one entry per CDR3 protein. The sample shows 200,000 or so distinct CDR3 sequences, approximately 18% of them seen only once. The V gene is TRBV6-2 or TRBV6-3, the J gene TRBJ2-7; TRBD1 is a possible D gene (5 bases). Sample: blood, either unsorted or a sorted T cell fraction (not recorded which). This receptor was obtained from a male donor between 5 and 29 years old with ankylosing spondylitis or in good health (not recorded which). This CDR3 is CASRPDSTFSYEQYF. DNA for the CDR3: TGTGCCAGCAGGCCAGACAGCACATTCTCCTACGAGCAGTACTTC.